This is a list of T cell receptor beta chains from one sample in a study of blood T cells in healthy people across ages. TCRdb re-analysed the 5' RACE reads in MiXCR, keeping a single row per CDR3 protein. This table has more than 900,000 distinct CDR3 sequences, roughly a quarter appearing once. This sample was also put to use in a study of T cells of mothers and their children.

The sequencing input was blood. These receptors all come from a girl aged 2-9 years in good health. Both conserved end residues are part of each CDR3. D genes are given only for firm matches. Where a row states a size, it is once, few, many or the class of an expanded clone; other rows omit it.

clone size: .
J gene: TRBJ2-7
D gene: .
V gene: TRBV6-1
CDR3 DNA: TGTGCCAGCAGTGCAACGGGGAAAACTCACTACGAGCAGTACTTC
CDR3 protein: CASSATGKTHYEQYF

clone size: .
J gene: TRBJ2-1
D gene: .
V gene: TRBV6-5
CDR3 DNA: TGTGCCAGCACGGCGGGTCGCTCCTACAATGAGCAGTTCTTC
CDR3 protein: CASTAGRSYNEQFF

clone size: .
J gene: TRBJ1-4
D gene: .
V gene: TRBV12-3/TRBV12-4
CDR3 DNA: TGTGCCAGCAGCCCCATGCTCGGAAAACTGTTTTTT
CDR3 protein: CASSPMLGKLFF

clone size: .
J gene: TRBJ2-1
D gene: TRBD1
V gene: TRBV7-9
CDR3 DNA: TGTGCCAGCAGCGGACCAACCGGGACAGCCTACAATGAGCAGTTCTTC
CDR3 protein: CASSGPTGTAYNEQFF

clone size: few
J gene: TRBJ2-1
D gene: .
V gene: TRBV9
CDR3 DNA: TGTGCCAGCAGCGTAGATCCGAGCGGGGGACAGAATGAGCAGTTCTTC
CDR3 protein: CASSVDPSGGQNEQFF

clone size: .
J gene: TRBJ2-5
D gene: .
V gene: TRBV20-1
CDR3 DNA: TGCAGTGCTGGCTCTGGGAAAGAGGCCCAGTACTTC
CDR3 protein: CSAGSGKEAQYF

clone size: .
J gene: TRBJ2-3
D gene: .
V gene: TRBV28
CDR3 DNA: TGTGCCAGCTTTGGGGCAAAGAGGGCAGATACGCAGTATTTT
CDR3 protein: CASFGAKRADTQYF

clone size: .
J gene: TRBJ2-5
D gene: TRBD2
V gene: TRBV12-3/TRBV12-4
CDR3 DNA: TGTGCCAGCGGCCTGGCGGGGGATGAGGAGACCCAGTACTTC
CDR3 protein: CASGLAGDEETQYF

clone size: .
J gene: TRBJ2-3
D gene: .
V gene: TRBV24-1
CDR3 DNA: TGTGCCACCAGAGGAGCTGGGGCAGGTACGCAGTATTTT
CDR3 protein: CATRGAGAGTQYF

clone size: few
J gene: TRBJ2-5
D gene: .
V gene: TRBV3-1
CDR3 DNA: TGTGCCAGCAGCCGGGGGGAGACCTTCCAAGAGACCCAGTACTTC
CDR3 protein: CASSRGETFQETQYF

clone size: .
J gene: TRBJ1-3
D gene: .
V gene: TRBV5-5
CDR3 DNA: TGTGCCAGCAGCTTGAGAAACACCATATATTTT
CDR3 protein: CASSLRNTIYF

clone size: .
J gene: TRBJ2-1
D gene: TRBD2
V gene: TRBV20-1
CDR3 DNA: TGCAGTGCTAGAAGAGCGGGAGGGGGTTTCTACAATGAGCAGTTCTTC
CDR3 protein: CSARRAGGGFYNEQFF

clone size: few
J gene: TRBJ1-5
D gene: .
V gene: TRBV24-1
CDR3 DNA: TGTGCCACCAGTGATTTATGGAGCAATCAGCCCCAGCATTTT
CDR3 protein: CATSDLWSNQPQHF

clone size: .
J gene: TRBJ2-3
D gene: TRBD2
V gene: TRBV6-5
CDR3 DNA: TGTGCCAGCAGACCCCTGGGACTAGAACTTCCTGCGCAGTATTTT
CDR3 protein: CASRPLGLELPAQYF